This TCR beta chain was captured by sequencing in a study of radiotherapy plus CTLA-4 blockade in lung cancer. On the study more broadly: Among all patients, 18% showed objective responses, while 30% to 35% had disease control.

Profiling relied on immunoSEQ multiplex PCR, and the TCRdb table lists in-frame clones only, not all of them. The table shows more than 95,000 clones, with approximately 80% occurring only once. Points from the study as a whole: Subsequent to radiotherapy plus ipilimumab, tumor-derived TCR clones underwent expansion in blood.

Patients had chemo-refractory metastatic non-small-cell lung cancer and received focal radiation plus CTLA-4 blockade that used ipilimumab. A note on this clone: What it binds is not known.

Trimming stripped 4 bases from V and 0 bases from J, with 6 bases between. The CDR3 has 13 amino acids. Germline values: CDR1 LNHDA, CDR2 SQIVND (reference sequence). This clonotype originated in a human donor with non-small cell lung cancer who had a partial response to radiotherapy plus ipilimumab. The V gene is TRBV19, the J gene TRBJ2-5; a weak D match, TRBD1 (5 bases). Sequenced here: peripheral blood, sampled from a patient treated with radiotherapy plus ipilimumab. CDR3 in DNA: TGTGCCAGTAGTACAGGGAACCAAGAGACCCAGTACTTC. It encodes CASSTGNQETQYF.